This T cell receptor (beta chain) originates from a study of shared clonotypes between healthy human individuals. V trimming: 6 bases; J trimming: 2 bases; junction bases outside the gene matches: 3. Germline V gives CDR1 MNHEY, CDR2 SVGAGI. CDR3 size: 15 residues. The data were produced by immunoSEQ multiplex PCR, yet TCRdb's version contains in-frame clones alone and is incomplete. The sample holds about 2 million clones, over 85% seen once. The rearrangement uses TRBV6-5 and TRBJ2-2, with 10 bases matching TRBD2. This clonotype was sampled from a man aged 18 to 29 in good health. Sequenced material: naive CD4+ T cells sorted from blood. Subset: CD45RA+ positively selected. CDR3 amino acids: CASRPLAGNTGELFF. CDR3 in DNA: TGTGCCAGCAGACCACTAGCGGGAAACACCGGGGAGCTGTTTTTT.